The 29 T cell receptor beta chains given below trace back to one sample, sequenced in a study of blood T cell repertoires in COVID-19. The protocol was immunoSEQ multiplex PCR, while the TCRdb copy is restricted to in-frame clones and leaves out a portion. The sample comprises around 99,000 clones, roughly 88% of which are singletons, and less than 8% rests with the top ten. What was sequenced was peripheral blood. These receptors were taken from a woman older than 75 with active or convalescent COVID-19.

This rearrangement joins TRBV29-1 to TRBJ1-2; D gene unclear. Germline CDR1 reads SQVTM; CDR2 reads ANQGSEA. The V end lost 6 bases, the J end lost 5 bases, and 22 bases lay between the germline ends. This CDR3 is 15 amino acids long. CDR3 nucleotide sequence: TGCAGCGTCTCAAGCCGAGCCACGGGTGGATATGGCTACACCTTC. This gives the protein CSVSSRATGGYGYTF.

As to this clone: This specimen includes other DNA sequences encoding the same CDR3. This chain links TRBV5-1 with TRBJ1-2; 8 bases map to TRBD1. CDR1 and CDR2 from the germline V gene are SGHRS and YFSETQ. This CDR3 region has 14 residues. V was pared by 4 bases and J by 5 bases, with 7 bases of the junction left unmatched. The CDR3 DNA is TGCGCCAGCAGCCCTGGACAGGGAGGGTATGGCTACACCTTC. Amino acid sequence: CASSPGQGGYGYTF.

This chain uses TRBV28 with TRBJ2-7; D might be TRBD2 (6 bases). Germline loops: CDR1 MDHEN, CDR2 SYDVKM. This CDR3 contains 14 residues. Trimming removed 3 bases from V and 0 bases from J, with 9 bases in between. CDR3 in amino acids: CASSFAGYSYEQYF. CDR3 DNA: TGTGCCAGCAGTTTTGCGGGGTACTCCTACGAGCAGTACTTC.

This chain uses TRBV11-3 with TRBJ2-2; no reliable D call. V shed 3 bases and J shed 5 bases, with 7 bases lying between them. The V gene's germline CDR1 is SGHNT and CDR2 YENEEA. This CDR3 is built from 13 residues. The CDR3 DNA reads TGTGCCAGCAGCTTCGAGTGGACCGGGGAGCTGTTTTTT. This sequence encodes CASSFEWTGELFF.

This chain links TRBV5-4 with TRBJ1-2; D is undetermined. Germline V gives CDR1 SGHNT, CDR2 YYREEE (reference sequence). Trimming removed 0 bases at V and 0 bases at J, with 6 bases between. This CDR3 is built from 14 residues. DNA of the CDR3: TGTGCCAGCAGCTTGGACGGAGCTAACTATGGCTACACCTTC. Its protein product is CASSLDGANYGYTF.

The V and J genes are TRBV5-4 and TRBJ2-7; 8 positions match TRBD1. Germline loops: CDR1 SGHNT, CDR2 YYREEE (reference sequence). After removal of 1 base from V and 5 bases from J, the junction contained 8 bases not matched to a gene. The CDR3 is 15 amino acids. The CDR3 DNA sequence: TGTGCCAGCAGCTTGCAGGGGGCGATCTCTAACGAGCAGTACTTC. As protein: CASSLQGAISNEQYF.

This clone was observed a single time. The chain combines TRBV6-5 with TRBJ2-7, with D maybe TRBD2 (6 bases). V dropped 6 bases and J dropped 0 bases, with 12 bases sitting between them. The germline V gene has CDR1 MNHEY and CDR2 SVGAGI. The CDR3 sequence is 14 residues long. The CDR3 nucleotides read TGTGCCAGCAGCCGGGGTAGCGGCTCCTACGAGCAGTACTTC. As protein: CASSRGSGSYEQYF.

The chain couples TRBV7-2 to TRBJ2-7; 9 nucleotides agree with TRBD2. After removal of 2 bases from V and 3 bases from J, the junction contained 5 bases not matched to a gene. Germline values: CDR1 SGHTA, CDR2 FQGNSA. The CDR3 extends over 15 amino acids. CDR3 sequence (DNA): TGTGCCAGCAGCTTACAGACTAGCGGATACTACGAGCAGTACTTC. This gives the protein CASSLQTSGYYEQYF. Looking up the rest from reference TRBV7-2 and TRBJ2-7 gives the full variable domain: GAGVSQSPSNKVTEKGKDVELRCDPISGHTALYWYRQSLGQGLEFLIYFQGNSAPDKSGLPSDRFSAERTGGSVSTLTIQRTQQEDSAVYLCASSLQTSGYYEQYFGPGTRLTVT.

V gene TRBV6-6 combines with J gene TRBJ2-1, with TRBD2 matching 14 bases. CDR1 is MNHNY, CDR2 SVGAGI, per germline (reference sequence). This CDR3 region has 15 residues. J was trimmed by 10 bases and V by 6 bases; bases with no gene match: 8. CDR3 coding DNA: TGTGCCAGCAGACCCGGGACTAGCGGGAGTAACGAGCAGTTCTTC. Its protein is CASRPGTSGSNEQFF.

The CDR3 nucleotides are TGTGCCAGCTCCAGAGGACAGGTGACCTCTGGAAACACCATATATTTT. It codes for CASSRGQVTSGNTIYF. The J gene is TRBJ1-3, the V gene TRBV6-6; 7 positions match TRBD1. Germline V gene data show CDR1 as MNHNY and CDR2 as SVGAGI (reference sequence). CDR3 length: 16 amino acids. With V trimmed by 8 bases and J by 0 bases, 10 bases remained unmatched.

The chain couples TRBV5-8 to TRBJ1-4; TRBD1 matches 7 bases. With 4 bases clipped from V and 8 bases from J, the junction kept 8 bases outside the gene matches. Germline CDR1 and CDR2: SGHTS and YDEGEE. CDR3 length: 14 residues. CDR3 nucleotides: TGTGCCAGCAGCCTTGGACAGGCCCGGGAAAAACTGTTTTTT. Translated: CASSLGQAREKLFF. Variable domain in full (rest from reference TRBV5-8 and TRBJ1-4): EAGVTQSPTHLIKTRGQQATLRCSPISGHTSVYWYQQALGLGLQFLLWYDEGEERNRGNFPPRFSGRQFPNYSSELNVNALELEDSALYLCASSLGQAREKLFFGSGTQLSVL.

V usage is TRBV9 and J usage is TRBJ1-6, with D possibly being TRBD1 (5 bases). V was shortened by 0 bases and J by 3 bases, with 10 bases between the two germline ends. The CDR3 loop spans 16 amino acids. From germline, CDR1 is SGDLS and CDR2 YYNGEE. Written as DNA, the CDR3 is TGTGCCAGCAGCGTAGTGGTAGGGGACTATAATTCACCCCTCCACTTT. Amino acid sequence: CASSVVVGDYNSPLHF. Combining the CDR3 with reference TRBV9 and TRBJ1-6 gives the whole variable domain DSGVTQTPKHLITATGQRVTLRCSPRSGDLSVYWYQQSLDQGLQFLIQYYNGEERAKGNILERFSAQQFPDLHSELNLSSLELGDSALYFCASSVVVGDYNSPLHFGNGTRLTVT.

V and J are TRBV28 and TRBJ1-1, with D tentatively TRBD1 (5 bases). V was clipped by 7 bases and J by 0 bases, with 18 bases between them. The V gene's germline CDR1 is MDHEN and CDR2 SYDVKM. This CDR3 is 16 amino acids long. Here the CDR3 DNA reads TGTGCCAGCAACCGCAGGGAAGGGCCGGTGAACACTGAAGCTTTCTTT. Protein sequence: CASNRREGPVNTEAFF.

This sequence joins TRBV27 and TRBJ1-3; the D is unclear. The CDR3 has 14 residues. V gave up 2 bases and J gave up 3 bases, with 8 bases separating them. Looked up from germline, CDR1 is MNHEY and CDR2 is SMNVEV (reference sequence). The CDR3 DNA reads TGTGCCAGCAGTTTAAGAGGGAATGGAAACACCATATATTTT. It codes for CASSLRGNGNTIYF.

The chain is built from TRBV9 and TRBJ1-5; maybe TRBD1 (6 bases). The V end lost 4 bases, the J end lost 5 bases, and 16 bases lay between the germline ends. CDR1 and CDR2 from the germline V gene are SGDLS and YYNGEE. The CDR3 consists of 15 residues. CDR3 amino acids: CASSSHDRLYQPQHF. As DNA, the CDR3 is TGTGCCAGCAGCTCTCATGACAGGTTATATCAGCCCCAGCATTTT.

This sequence joins TRBV11-3 and TRBJ2-3, with 8 bases lining up with TRBD2. From germline, CDR1 is SGHNT and CDR2 YENEEA. V lost 5 bases, J lost 4 bases, and 11 bases stayed unmatched. This CDR3 region has 16 residues. The CDR3 sequence: CASSPLAGSVSDTQYF. For the CDR3, the DNA is TGTGCCAGCAGCCCCTTAGCGGGGTCAGTTTCAGATACGCAGTATTTT. Combining the CDR3 with reference TRBV11-3 and TRBJ2-3 gives the whole variable domain EAGVVQSPRYKIIEKKQPVAFWCNPISGHNTLYWYLQNLGQGPELLIRYENEEAVDDSQLPKDRFSAERLKGVDSTLKIQPAELGDSAVYLCASSPLAGSVSDTQYFGPGTRLTVL.

This clone has just a few counts. The chain has TRBV4-1 and TRBJ1-1; no clear D. CDR3 size: 14 residues. The germline gives CDR1 MGHRA, CDR2 YSYEKL. V was pared by 1 base and J by 14 bases, with 20 bases between. CDR3: CASSQASISGERFF. The DNA for the CDR3 is TGCGCCAGCAGCCAAGCCTCCATCTCGGGTGAACGCTTCTTT.

V usage is TRBV7-6 and J usage is TRBJ2-7; D might be TRBD1 (5 bases). The CDR3 covers 16 residues. V was pared by 5 bases and J by 1 base, with 18 bases between. Germline assignment: CDR1 SGHVS and CDR2 FNYEAQ. The CDR3 is CASSPRQGFVSYEQYF. Here the CDR3 DNA reads TGTGCCAGCAGCCCCCGGCAGGGCTTTGTGTCCTACGAGCAGTACTTC.

This chain links TRBV2 with TRBJ2-7; D might be TRBD2 (6 bases). V lost 6 bases and J lost 2, with 14 bases in between. The CDR3 has 14 residues. Germline values: CDR1 SNHLY, CDR2 FYNNEI. CDR3 sequence (DNA): TGTGCCAGCAGGGCGGCGGGACTGGCCTACGAGCAGTACTTC. Translation gives CASRAAGLAYEQYF.

The V call is TRBV7-8, the J call TRBJ1-4; 11 bases agree with TRBD1. Germline lookup yields CDR1 SGHVS and CDR2 FQNEAQ. Germline trimming cut 1 base from V and 7 bases from J; bases unmatched to any gene: 5. The CDR3 spans 16 residues. The CDR3 loop reads CASSLGMDRGREKLFF. DNA of the CDR3: TGTGCCAGCAGCTTAGGGATGGACAGGGGGCGTGAAAAACTGTTTTTT.

The chain couples TRBV11-2 to TRBJ1-2, with D perhaps TRBD1 (6 bases). The CDR3 length is 16 residues. The V gene lost 6 bases and the J gene lost 1 base, with 18 bases spanning the gap. Per germline, CDR1 SGHAT and CDR2 FQNNGV. CDR3 residues: CASSQLVQGNNYGYTF. Here the CDR3 DNA reads TGTGCCAGCAGTCAACTGGTGCAGGGGAATAACTATGGCTACACCTTC.

V is TRBV19 and J is TRBJ1-6; possibly TRBD1 for D (5 bases). This CDR3 region has 15 residues. Germline V gene sequence: CDR1 LNHDA, CDR2 SQIVND (reference sequence). V shed 7 bases and J shed 6 bases, with 16 bases lying between them. CDR3 DNA: TGTGCCAGTACCCTCCGGGGGGGACCTAATTCACCCCTCCACTTT. Amino acids: CASTLRGGPNSPLHF.

V is TRBV7-9 and J is TRBJ2-1, with TRBD2 identical over 12 bases. The V segment lost 3 bases and the J segment 9 bases; nucleotides outside the gene matches: 9. The germline CDR1 and CDR2 sequences are SEHNR and FQNEAQ (reference sequence). The CDR3 totals 16 residues. CDR3 nucleotides: TGTGCCAGCAGCTTGAGGCGGGCTAGCGGGAGGGCTGAGCAGTTCTTC. This gives the protein CASSLRRASGRAEQFF.

CDR3 sequence: CASSLWSVTRVGSYEQYF. The CDR3 bases are TGCGCCAGCAGCTTGTGGTCGGTGACTAGGGTGGGATCCTACGAGCAGTACTTC. This sequence joins TRBV5-1 and TRBJ2-7, with a possible D match to TRBD2 (6 bases). The CDR3 is 18 amino acids. The germline V gene has CDR1 SGHRS and CDR2 YFSETQ. V was shortened by 1 base and J by 1 base, with 21 bases between the two germline ends.

The chain employs TRBV9 and TRBJ2-3, with 12 bases fitting TRBD1. Trimming at V came to 3 bases and at J to 3 bases, leaving 14 bases not matched to a gene. The germline gives CDR1 SGDLS, CDR2 YYNGEE. This CDR3 contains 19 residues. Written as DNA, the CDR3 is TGTGCCAGCAGCGGACCGGGACAGGGGGCCACGGTGGTGACAGATACGCAGTATTTT. It translates to CASSGPGQGATVVTDTQYF.

This clone has only a few counts. The chain carries TRBV5-1 and TRBJ1-1, with D perhaps matching TRBD1 (5 bases). V lost 0 bases, J lost 0 bases, and 6 bases lay in between. The CDR3 sequence is 14 residues long. The germline CDR1 and CDR2 sequences are SGHRS and YFSETQ. The CDR3 DNA reads TGCGCCAGCAGCTTGGAGACAGTGAACACTGAAGCTTTCTTT. It is translated as CASSLETVNTEAFF.

The gene calls are TRBV28 and TRBJ1-5; 8 bases line up with TRBD1. Germline V gene data show CDR1 as MDHEN and CDR2 as SYDVKM. V trimming: 1 base; J trimming: 2 bases; junction bases outside the gene matches: 1. The CDR3 is made up of 15 amino acids. CDR3 sequence: CASSLSTGGNQPQHF. The DNA of the CDR3 is TGTGCCAGCAGTTTATCGACAGGGGGCAATCAGCCCCAGCATTTT.

This clone was observed a handful of times. The chain joins TRBV7-9 to TRBJ1-6; 7 bases agree with TRBD1. The CDR3 has 15 residues. Trimming removed 3 bases from V and 8 bases from J; junction bases left unmatched: 7. The germline CDR1 and CDR2 sequences are SEHNR and FQNEAQ (reference sequence). CDR3 residues: CASSFETGSYSPLHF. DNA for the CDR3: TGTGCCAGCAGCTTCGAGACAGGGAGTTATTCACCCCTCCACTTT.

This clone showed up just a few times. The chain combines TRBV5-1 with TRBJ1-4; D uncertain. Germline V lookup: CDR1 SGHRS, CDR2 YFSETQ. Trimming took 0 bases from V and 2 from J, leaving 11 bases between them. The CDR3 is 16 residues long. CDR3 protein: CASSLVPPETNEKLFF. CDR3 nucleotide sequence: TGCGCCAGCAGCTTGGTGCCTCCGGAGACTAATGAAAAACTGTTTTTT.